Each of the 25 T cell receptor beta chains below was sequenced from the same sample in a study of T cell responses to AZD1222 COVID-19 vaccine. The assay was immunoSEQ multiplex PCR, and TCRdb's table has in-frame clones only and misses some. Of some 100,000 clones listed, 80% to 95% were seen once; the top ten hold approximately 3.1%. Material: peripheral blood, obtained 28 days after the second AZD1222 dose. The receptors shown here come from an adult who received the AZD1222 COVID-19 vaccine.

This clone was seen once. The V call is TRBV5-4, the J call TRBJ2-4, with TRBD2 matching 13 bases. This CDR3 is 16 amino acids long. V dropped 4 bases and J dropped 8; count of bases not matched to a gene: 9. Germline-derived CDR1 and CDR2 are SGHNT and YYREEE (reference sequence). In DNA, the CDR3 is TGTGCCAGCAGCCCACGACTAGCGGGGGGCAGGGACATTCAGTACTTC. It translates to CASSPRLAGGRDIQYF.

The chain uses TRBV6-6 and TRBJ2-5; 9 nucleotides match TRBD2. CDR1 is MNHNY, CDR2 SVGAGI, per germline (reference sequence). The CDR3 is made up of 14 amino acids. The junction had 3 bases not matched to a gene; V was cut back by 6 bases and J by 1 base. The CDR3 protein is CASRTSGTQETQYF. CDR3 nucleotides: TGTGCCAGCAGGACTAGCGGAACCCAAGAGACCCAGTACTTC.

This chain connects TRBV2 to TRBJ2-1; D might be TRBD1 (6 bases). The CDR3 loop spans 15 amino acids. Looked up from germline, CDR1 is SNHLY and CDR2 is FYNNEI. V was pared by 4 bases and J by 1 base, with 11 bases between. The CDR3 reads CASSAGTQSYNEQFF. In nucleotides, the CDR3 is TGTGCCAGCAGTGCCGGGACACAGTCCTACAATGAGCAGTTCTTC.

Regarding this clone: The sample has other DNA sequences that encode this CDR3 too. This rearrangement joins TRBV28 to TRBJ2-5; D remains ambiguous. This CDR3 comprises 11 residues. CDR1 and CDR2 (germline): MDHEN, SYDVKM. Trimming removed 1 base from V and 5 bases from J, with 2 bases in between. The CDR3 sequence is CASSLLETQYF. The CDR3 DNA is TGTGCCAGCAGTTTATTGGAGACCCAGTACTTC.

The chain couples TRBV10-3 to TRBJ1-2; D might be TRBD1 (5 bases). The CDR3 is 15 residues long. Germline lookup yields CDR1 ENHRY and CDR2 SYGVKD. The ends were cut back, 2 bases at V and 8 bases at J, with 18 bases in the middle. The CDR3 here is CAISENERQMRGYTF. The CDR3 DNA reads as TGTGCCATCAGTGAGAACGAAAGACAGATGCGGGGCTACACCTTC.

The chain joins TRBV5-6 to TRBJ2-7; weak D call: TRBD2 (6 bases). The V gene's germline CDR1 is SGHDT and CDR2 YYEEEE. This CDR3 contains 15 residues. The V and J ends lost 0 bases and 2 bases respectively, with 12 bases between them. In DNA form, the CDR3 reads TGTGCCAGCAGCTTGGGGGGCGGGGACCCCTACGAGCAGTACTTC. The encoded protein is CASSLGGGDPYEQYF. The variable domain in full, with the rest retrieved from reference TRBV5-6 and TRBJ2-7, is DAGVTQSPTHLIKTRGQQVTLRCSPKSGHDTVSWYQQALGQGPQFIFQYYEEEERQRGNFPDRFSGHQFPNYSSELNVNALLLGDSALYLCASSLGGGDPYEQYFGPGTRLTVT.

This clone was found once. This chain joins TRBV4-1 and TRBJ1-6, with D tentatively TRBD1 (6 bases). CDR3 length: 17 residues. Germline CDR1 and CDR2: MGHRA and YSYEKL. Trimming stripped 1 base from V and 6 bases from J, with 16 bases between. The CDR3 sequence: CASSQGEGGRFNSPLHF. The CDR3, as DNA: TGCGCCAGCAGCCAAGGTGAGGGGGGAAGATTTAATTCACCCCTCCACTTT.

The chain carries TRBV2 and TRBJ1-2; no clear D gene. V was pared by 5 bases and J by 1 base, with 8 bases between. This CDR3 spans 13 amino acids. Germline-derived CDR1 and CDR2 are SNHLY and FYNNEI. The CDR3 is CASSRSVNYGYTF. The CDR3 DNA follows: TGTGCCAGCAGTCGGTCTGTTAACTATGGCTACACCTTC.

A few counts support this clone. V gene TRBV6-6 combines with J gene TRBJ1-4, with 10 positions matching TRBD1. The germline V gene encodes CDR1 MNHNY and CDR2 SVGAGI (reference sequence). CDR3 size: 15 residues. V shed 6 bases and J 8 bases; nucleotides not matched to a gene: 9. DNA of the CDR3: TGTGCCAGCAGCACCCGCGGGGACAGGGGAGAAAAACTGTTTTTT. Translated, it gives CASSTRGDRGEKLFF.

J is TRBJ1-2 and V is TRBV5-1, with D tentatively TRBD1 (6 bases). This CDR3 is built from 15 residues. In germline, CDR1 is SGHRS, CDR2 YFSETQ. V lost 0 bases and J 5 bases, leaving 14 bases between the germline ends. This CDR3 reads CASSLAGGLPYGYTF. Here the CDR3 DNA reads TGCGCCAGCAGCTTGGCGGGGGGGCTTCCGTATGGCTACACCTTC.

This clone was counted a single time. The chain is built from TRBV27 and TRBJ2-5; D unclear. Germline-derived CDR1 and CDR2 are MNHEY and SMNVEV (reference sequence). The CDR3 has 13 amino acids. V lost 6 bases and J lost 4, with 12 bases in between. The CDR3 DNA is TGTGCCAGCAGCCCACTGAACCGAGAGACCCAGTACTTC. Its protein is CASSPLNRETQYF.

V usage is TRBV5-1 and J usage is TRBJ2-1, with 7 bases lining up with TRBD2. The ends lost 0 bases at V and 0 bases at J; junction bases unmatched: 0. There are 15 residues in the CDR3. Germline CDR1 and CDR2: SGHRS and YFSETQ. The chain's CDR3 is CASSLGGSSYNEQFF. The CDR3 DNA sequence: TGCGCCAGCAGCTTGGGCGGGAGCTCCTACAATGAGCAGTTCTTC.

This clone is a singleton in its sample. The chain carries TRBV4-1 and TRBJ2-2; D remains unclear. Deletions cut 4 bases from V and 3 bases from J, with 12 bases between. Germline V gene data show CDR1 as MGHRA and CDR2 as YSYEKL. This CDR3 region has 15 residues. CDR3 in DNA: TGCGCCAGCAGCCTCTTTTTTGGGGACACCGGGGAGCTGTTTTTT. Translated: CASSLFFGDTGELFF.

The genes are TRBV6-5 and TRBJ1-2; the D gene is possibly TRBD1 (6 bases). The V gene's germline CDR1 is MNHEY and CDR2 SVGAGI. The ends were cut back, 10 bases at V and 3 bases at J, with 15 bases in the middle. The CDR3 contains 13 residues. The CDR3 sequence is CATRRGTHYGYTF. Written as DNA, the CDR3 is TGTGCCACTCGACGCGGGACACACTATGGCTACACCTTC.

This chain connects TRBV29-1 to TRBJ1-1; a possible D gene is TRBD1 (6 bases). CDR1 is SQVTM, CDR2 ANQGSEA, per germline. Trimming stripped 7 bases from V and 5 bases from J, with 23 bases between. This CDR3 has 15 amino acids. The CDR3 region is CSATRGGGLWTEAFF. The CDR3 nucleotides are TGCAGCGCCACCCGCGGGGGGGGCTTGTGGACTGAAGCTTTCTTT.

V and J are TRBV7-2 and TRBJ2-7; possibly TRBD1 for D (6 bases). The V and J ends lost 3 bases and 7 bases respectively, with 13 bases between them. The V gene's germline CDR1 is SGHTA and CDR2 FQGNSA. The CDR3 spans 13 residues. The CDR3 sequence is CASSFAGALEQYF. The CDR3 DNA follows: TGTGCCAGCAGCTTCGCAGGGGCCCTGGAGCAGTACTTC. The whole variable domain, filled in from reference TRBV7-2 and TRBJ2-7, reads GAGVSQSPSNKVTEKGKDVELRCDPISGHTALYWYRQSLGQGLEFLIYFQGNSAPDKSGLPSDRFSAERTGGSVSTLTIQRTQQEDSAVYLCASSFAGALEQYFGPGTRLTVT.

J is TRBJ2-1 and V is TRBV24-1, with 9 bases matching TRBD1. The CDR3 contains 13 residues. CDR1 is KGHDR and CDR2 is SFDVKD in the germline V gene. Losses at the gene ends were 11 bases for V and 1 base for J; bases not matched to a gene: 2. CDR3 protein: CAIQGASYNEQFF. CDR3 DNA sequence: TGTGCCATACAGGGGGCATCCTACAATGAGCAGTTCTTC.

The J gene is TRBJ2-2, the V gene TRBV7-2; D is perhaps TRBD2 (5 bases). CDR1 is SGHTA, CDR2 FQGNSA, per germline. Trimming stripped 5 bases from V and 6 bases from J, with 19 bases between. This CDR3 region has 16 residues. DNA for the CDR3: TGTGCCAGCAGCCTCCTCGTAGGAGGTATACCCGGGGAGCTGTTTTTT. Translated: CASSLLVGGIPGELFF.

DNA of the CDR3: TGTGCCAGCAGTTACGGGGGTCAGAATGGCTACACCTTC. As protein: CASSYGGQNGYTF. This rearrangement joins TRBV12-3 or TRBV12-4 to TRBJ1-2, with D possibly being TRBD1 (5 bases). The germline V and J ends were trimmed by 4 bases and 6 bases, with 12 bases remaining between them. CDR3 length: 13 amino acids.

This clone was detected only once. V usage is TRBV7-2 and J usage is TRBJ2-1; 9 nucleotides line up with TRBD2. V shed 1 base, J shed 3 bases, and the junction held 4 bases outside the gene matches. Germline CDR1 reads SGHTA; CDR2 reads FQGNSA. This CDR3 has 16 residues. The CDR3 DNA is TGTGCCAGCAGCTTAGTCGGGCGGGGGGGCTACAATGAGCAGTTCTTC. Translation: CASSLVGRGGYNEQFF. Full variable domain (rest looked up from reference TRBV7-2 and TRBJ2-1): GAGVSQSPSNKVTEKGKDVELRCDPISGHTALYWYRQSLGQGLEFLIYFQGNSAPDKSGLPSDRFSAERTGGSVSTLTIQRTQQEDSAVYLCASSLVGRGGYNEQFFGPGTRLTVL.

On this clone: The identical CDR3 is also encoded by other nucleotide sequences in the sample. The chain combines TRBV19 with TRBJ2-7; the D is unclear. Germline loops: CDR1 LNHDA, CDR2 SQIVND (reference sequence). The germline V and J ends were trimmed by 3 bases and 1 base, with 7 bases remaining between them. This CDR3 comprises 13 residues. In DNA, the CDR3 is TGTGCCAGTAGTATGACACCATCCTACGAGCAGTACTTC. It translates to CASSMTPSYEQYF.

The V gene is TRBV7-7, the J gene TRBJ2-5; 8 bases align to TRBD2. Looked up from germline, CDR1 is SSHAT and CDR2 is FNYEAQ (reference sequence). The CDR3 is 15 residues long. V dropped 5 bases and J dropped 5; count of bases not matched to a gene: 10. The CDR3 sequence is CASSPGLGVRETQYF. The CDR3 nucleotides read TGTGCCAGCAGCCCGGGACTAGGAGTTCGGGAGACCCAGTACTTC.

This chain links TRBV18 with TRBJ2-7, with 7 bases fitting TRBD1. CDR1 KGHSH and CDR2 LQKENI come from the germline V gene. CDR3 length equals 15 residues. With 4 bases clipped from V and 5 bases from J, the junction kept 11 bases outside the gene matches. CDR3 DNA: TGTGCCAGCTCACAACGGACAGGAGCCCATCACGAGCAGTACTTC. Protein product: CASSQRTGAHHEQYF.

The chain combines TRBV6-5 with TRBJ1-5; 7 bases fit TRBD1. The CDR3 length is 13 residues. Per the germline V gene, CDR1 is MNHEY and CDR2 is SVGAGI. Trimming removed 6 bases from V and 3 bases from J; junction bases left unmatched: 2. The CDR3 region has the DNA TGTGCCAGCAGCGACAGGGACAATCAGCCCCAGCATTTT. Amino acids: CASSDRDNQPQHF.

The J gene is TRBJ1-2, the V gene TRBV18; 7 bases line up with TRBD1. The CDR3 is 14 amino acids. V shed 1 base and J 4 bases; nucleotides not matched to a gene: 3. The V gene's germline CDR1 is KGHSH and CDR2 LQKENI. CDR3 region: CASSPQQGSYGYTF. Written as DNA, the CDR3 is TGTGCCAGCTCACCACAACAGGGGAGCTATGGCTACACCTTC. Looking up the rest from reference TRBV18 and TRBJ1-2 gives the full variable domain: NAGVMQNPRHLVRRRGQEARLRCSPMKGHSHVYWYRQLPEEGLKFMVYLQKENIIDESGMPKERFSAEFPKEGPSILRIQQVVRGDSAAYFCASSPQQGSYGYTFGSGTRLTVV.